This TCR beta chain appears in the sequencing data of a study of early T cells in non-severe SARS-CoV-2 infection. Study details: Bulk RNA taken from unsorted whole blood was sequenced, leaving chains unpaired.

Unmatched junction bases numbered 10, after V lost 6 bases and J lost 7 bases. CDR1 and CDR2 (germline): KGHSH, LQKENI. The CDR3 sequence is 14 residues long. Unique molecular identifiers were added to individual cDNA molecules. TCRdb recomputed calls from the 5' RACE reads with MiXCR, one row per CDR3 protein. The table has approximately 62,000 distinct CDR3 sequences, under 15% seen once. This clonotype was recorded many times. This rearrangement joins TRBV18 to TRBJ1-2; 8 bases are shared with TRBD1. Material for sequencing was whole blood. The sequence derives from an adult who was a healthcare worker with PCR-confirmed SARS-CoV-2 infection or an uninfected control (not recorded which). CDR3 in amino acids: CASSQGQARSGYTF. In DNA, the CDR3 is TGTGCCAGCTCGCAGGGACAGGCAAGGTCTGGCTACACCTTC. Combining the CDR3 with reference TRBV18 and TRBJ1-2 gives the whole variable domain NAGVMQNPRHLVRRRGQEARLRCSPMKGHSHVYWYRQLPEEGLKFMVYLQKENIIDESGMPKERFSAEFPKEGPSILRIQQVVRGDSAAYFCASSQGQARSGYTFGSGTRLTVV.